This entry concerns a single TCR beta chain. Antigen: not known. This specimen comes from a study of T cell clonotyping in hematopoietic cell transplantation. Study results and caveats: Recipient TCR diversity dropped after transplant; expanded clonotypes rose from day 30 to 180. Graft donor and pretransplant recipient Inverse Simpson Index values predicted broader posttransplant TCR diversity. At the given depth, recipient repertoires were over 95% de novo clonotypes.

Germline assignment: CDR1 MDHEN and CDR2 SYDVKM. The CDR3 loop spans 19 amino acids. V dropped 5 bases and J dropped 2; count of bases not matched to a gene: 18. TCRdb keeps only in-frame clones here, not all; method: immunoSEQ multiplex PCR. The sample comprises 2,500 to 3,500 clones, 70% to 85% of which are singletons, and 6% to 6.5% rests with the top ten. The chain joins TRBV28 to TRBJ2-7; 10 bases align to TRBD1. This clonotype originated in a male patient between 60 and 69 years old who had an allogeneic stem cell transplant, so T cells may come from the graft donor. Some clones in this sample may be carry-over from other donors' samples. The source was peripheral blood mononuclear cells, collected 30 days after allogeneic stem cell transplant. CDR3 loop: CASSISWTGTGVITYEQYF. The CDR3 nucleotides are TGTGCCAGCAGTATTTCCTGGACCGGGACAGGGGTTATTACCTACGAGCAGTACTTC.